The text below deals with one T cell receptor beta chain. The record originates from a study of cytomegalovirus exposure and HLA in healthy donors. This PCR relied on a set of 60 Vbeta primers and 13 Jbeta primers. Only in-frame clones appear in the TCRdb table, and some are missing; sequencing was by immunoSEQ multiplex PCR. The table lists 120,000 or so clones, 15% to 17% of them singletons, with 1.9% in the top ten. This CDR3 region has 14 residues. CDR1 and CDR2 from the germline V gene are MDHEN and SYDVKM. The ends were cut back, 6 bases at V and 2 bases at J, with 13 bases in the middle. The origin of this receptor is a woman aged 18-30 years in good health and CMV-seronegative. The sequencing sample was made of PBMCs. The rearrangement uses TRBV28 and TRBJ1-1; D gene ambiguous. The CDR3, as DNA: TGTGCCAGCAGAGAGTCAGGCGAAAACACTGAAGCTTTCTTT. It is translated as CASRESGENTEAFF.